This T cell receptor beta chain stems from a study of early T cells in non-severe SARS-CoV-2 infection. Unique molecular identifiers were added to individual cDNA molecules. TCRdb reanalysed the 5' RACE reads using MiXCR and keeps one entry per CDR3 protein. The sample gives approximately 71,000 distinct CDR3 sequences, 9% to 15% of which show up once; under 2% is in the top ten. The V gene's germline CDR1 is SGHNT and CDR2 YYREEE (reference sequence). This CDR3 is 16 amino acids long. The germline V and J ends were trimmed by 2 bases and 7 bases, with 18 bases remaining between them. The genes are TRBV5-4 and TRBJ2-2, with D possibly TRBD1 on 6 matching bases. Specimen: whole blood. This sequence was found in an adult who was a healthcare worker with PCR-confirmed SARS-CoV-2 infection or an uninfected control (not recorded which). The CDR3 DNA follows: TGTGCCAGCAGCTTCCTAGACAGGTCATTCATCGGGGAGCTGTTTTTT. Its protein is CASSFLDRSFIGELFF.